This is a list of T cell receptor beta chains from one sample in a study of technical replicates of blood from several donors. The repertoire was sequenced with immunoSEQ multiplex PCR; TCRdb's copy has only in-frame clones and lacks some. The table lists nearly 80,000 clones, 95% to 97% of them singletons. Material for sequencing was T cells isolated from PBMCs. Receptors were obtained from a human donor in good health. The CDR3 runs from the conserved cysteine through the conserved F or W.

J,V,CDR3
TRBJ2-2,TRBV9,CASSVGNTGGPTGELFF
TRBJ2-4,TRBV19,CASRKTGNIQYF
TRBJ2-3,TRBV30,CAWSGTSGWGTDTQYF
TRBJ2-6,TRBV29-1,CSVLPGQGAGANVLTF
TRBJ1-2,TRBV7-3,CASSLKGGIGYTF
TRBJ2-3,TRBV14,CASSQGGDTQYF
TRBJ1-1,TRBV29-1,CSVETRTEAFF
TRBJ1-2,TRBV30,CAWRPDRGDYGYTF
TRBJ2-3,TRBV19,CASSIDQHRATDTQYF
TRBJ2-1,TRBV9,CASSTRLAGGENEQFF
TRBJ2-1,TRBV16,CASSQFSGNNEQFF
TRBJ2-1,TRBV27,CASSPSGAHNEQFF
TRBJ2-1,TRBV7-8,CASSLVWDSSTYNEQFF
TRBJ1-1,TRBV6-5,CASSYLTGSTEAFF
TRBJ2-1,TRBV5-6,CASATGSYNEQFF
TRBJ1-4,TRBV28,CAIAQGRATNEKLFF
TRBJ1-1,TRBV10-3,CAISESLTEAFF
TRBJ2-1,TRBV25-1,CASSSSSYNEQFF
TRBJ1-3,TRBV19,CASSIRDLPLGNTIYF
TRBJ2-3,TRBV7-6,CASSIQGSGADTQYF
TRBJ2-5,TRBV5-4,CASSLKPSGRAEETQYF
TRBJ2-7,TRBV6-5,CASSYGPGVSYEQYF
TRBJ1-5,TRBV27,CATRRDRGNYQPQHF
TRBJ1-3,TRBV5-6,CASSLGRGLGNTIYF
TRBJ1-1,TRBV6-5,CASSYQAIMNTEAFF
TRBJ2-5,TRBV30,CAWGPFSGTSYF
TRBJ2-1,TRBV11-3,CASRWTGIGSYNEQFF
TRBJ2-7,TRBV2,CASSERRLAYEQYF
TRBJ1-4,TRBV27,CASSPGPGANEKLFF
TRBJ2-3,TRBV9,CASSADYIATDTQYF
TRBJ2-7,TRBV27,CASGGFGLPSYEQYF
TRBJ2-2,TRBV28,CASSLRDFGTSGRAGELFF
TRBJ2-3,TRBV7-2,CASSPRGALTDTQYF
TRBJ2-7,TRBV6-5,CASSPRASGPYEQYF
TRBJ2-1,TRBV4-1,CASSHRTSGRMDEQFF
TRBJ2-5,TRBV6-5,CASSYLTSGMGETQYF
TRBJ2-7,TRBV7-6,CASSHQGSYEQYF
TRBJ1-5,TRBV4-1,CASSQGTGGGNQPQHF
TRBJ1-2,TRBV18,CASSRETPEPNYGYTF
TRBJ2-7,TRBV27,CASRTSGSRYEQYF
TRBJ2-7,TRBV5-4,CASSLYTHEQYF
TRBJ1-1,TRBV7-3,CASSLYYNTEAFF
TRBJ2-4,TRBV5-1,CASSLEGWGPKNIQYF
TRBJ2-7,TRBV11-1,CASSFSAGASYEQYF
TRBJ2-1,TRBV7-3,CASSLTPSGSRCEQFF
TRBJ1-1,TRBV5-1,CASSQGTGGYVNTEAFF
TRBJ2-3,TRBV9,CASSVRPGSTDTQYF
TRBJ1-2,TRBV4-1,CASSHPGNTYGYTF
TRBJ2-7,TRBV6-6,CASSSSSGYYEQYF